These 9 T cell receptor beta chains share one sample of origin, sequenced in a study of blood T cell repertoires in COVID-19. Assay: immunoSEQ multiplex PCR; the TCRdb copy retains only in-frame clones and omits some. The sample holds about 200,000 clones, under 85% seen once. The specimen sequenced was peripheral blood. Receptors originate from a woman older than 75 with COVID-19, enrolled during active disease.

The chain has TRBV5-1 and TRBJ2-3; D may be TRBD1 (6 bases). In germline, CDR1 is SGHRS, CDR2 YFSETQ. This CDR3 spans 14 amino acids. V lost 4 bases to trimming and J lost 2 bases, with 11 bases between them. The CDR3 protein is CASSLGQLTDTQYF. CDR3 nucleotides: TGCGCCAGCAGCCTTGGACAGCTCACAGATACGCAGTATTTT.

This clone was recorded only once. The V gene is TRBV5-1, the J gene TRBJ2-1; no firm D call. The germline gives CDR1 SGHRS, CDR2 YFSETQ. There are 13 residues in the CDR3. The germline V and J ends were trimmed by 0 bases and 9 bases, with 10 bases remaining between them. This CDR3 reads CASSLGSGSEQFF. Written as DNA, the CDR3 is TGCGCCAGCAGCTTGGGTTCAGGTAGTGAGCAGTTCTTC.

V usage is TRBV5-4 and J usage is TRBJ2-1, with a possible D match to TRBD2 (5 bases). Germline-derived CDR1 and CDR2 are SGHNT and YYREEE (reference sequence). The CDR3 has 13 residues. V dropped 5 bases and J dropped 3 bases, with 9 bases sitting between them. The CDR3 nucleotides are TGTGCCAGCAGTCGCCGGGACTACAATGAGCAGTTCTTC. It encodes CASSRRDYNEQFF.

The genes are TRBV7-3 and TRBJ2-2; 10 bases line up with TRBD2. The CDR3 runs 16 residues. Trimming at V came to 3 bases and at J to 3 bases, leaving 4 bases not matched to a gene. Germline CDR1 is SGHTA and CDR2 is FQGTGA. CDR3 protein: CASSFLAGADTGELFF. In DNA form, the CDR3 reads TGTGCCAGCAGCTTCCTAGCGGGGGCCGACACCGGGGAGCTGTTTTTT.

The V call is TRBV5-1, the J call TRBJ1-1; 7 bases are a match to TRBD1. This CDR3 is 15 amino acids long. The V and J ends lost 0 bases and 1 base, in that order; junction bases with no gene match: 3. CDR1 is SGHRS and CDR2 is YFSETQ in the germline V gene. In DNA, the CDR3 is TGCGCCAGCAGCTTGGAGGGGGCGGAGAACACTGAAGCTTTCTTT. As protein: CASSLEGAENTEAFF.

The genes are TRBV20-1 and TRBJ1-1, with 7 bases fitting TRBD1. The CDR3 length is 11 residues. V was pared by 5 bases and J by 7 bases, with 4 bases of the junction left unmatched. Germline V gene data show CDR1 as DFQATT and CDR2 as SNEGSKA (reference sequence). The CDR3 spells CSAPRDSEAFF. In DNA, the CDR3 is TGCAGTGCTCCCCGGGACAGTGAAGCTTTCTTT.

The chain is built from TRBV6-1 and TRBJ1-2; no firm D call. The V gene's germline CDR1 is MNHNS and CDR2 SASEGT. This CDR3 spans 14 amino acids. Trimming cost V 1 base and J 1 base, with 7 bases left between them. Here the CDR3 reads CASSEGGVNYGYTF. In nucleotides, the CDR3 is TGTGCCAGCAGTGAAGGGGGAGTTAACTATGGCTACACCTTC.

This chain joins TRBV3-1 (or the pseudogene TRBV3-2) and TRBJ2-1; 10 bases are shared with TRBD2. The CDR3 loop spans 19 amino acids. Losses at the gene ends were 0 bases for V and 5 bases for J; bases not matched to a gene: 13. Germline CDR1 and CDR2: LGHDT and YNNKEL (reference sequence). The CDR3 region is CASSQDPPLGSGRNNEQFF. The CDR3 DNA sequence: TGTGCCAGCAGCCAAGATCCCCCGCTGGGTAGCGGGAGGAACAATGAGCAGTTCTTC.

This rearrangement joins TRBV19 to TRBJ1-2, with a possible D match to TRBD1 (5 bases). CDR1 LNHDA and CDR2 SQIVND come from the germline V gene (reference sequence). V lost 0 bases, J lost 0 bases, and 8 bases lay in between. CDR3 length: 15 residues. The CDR3 here is CASSIDGATNYGYTF. In DNA form, the CDR3 reads TGTGCCAGTAGTATAGATGGGGCAACTAACTATGGCTACACCTTC.